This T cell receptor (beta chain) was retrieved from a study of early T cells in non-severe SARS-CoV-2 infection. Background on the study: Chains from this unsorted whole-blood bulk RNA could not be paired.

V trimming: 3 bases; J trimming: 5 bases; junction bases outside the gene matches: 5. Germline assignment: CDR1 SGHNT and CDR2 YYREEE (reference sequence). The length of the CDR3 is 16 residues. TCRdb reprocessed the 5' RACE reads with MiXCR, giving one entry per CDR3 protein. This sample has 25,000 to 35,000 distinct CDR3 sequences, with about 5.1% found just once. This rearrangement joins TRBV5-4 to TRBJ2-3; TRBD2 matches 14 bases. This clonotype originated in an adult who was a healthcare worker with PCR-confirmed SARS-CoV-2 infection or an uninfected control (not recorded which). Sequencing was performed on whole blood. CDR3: CASSSGLAGGLDTQYF. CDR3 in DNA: TGTGCCAGCAGCTCCGGACTAGCGGGAGGCCTAGATACGCAGTATTTT.